This TCR beta chain was observed in a study of blood T cell repertoires in COVID-19. Across the study: Italy, Spain and the United States were the sources of the convalescent and acute COVID-19 samples.

This CDR3 comprises 16 residues. The V and J ends lost 2 bases and 0 bases respectively, with 12 bases between them. The V gene's germline CDR1 is SGHDT and CDR2 YYEEEE. Data came from immunoSEQ multiplex PCR; TCRdb stores just in-frame clones and leaves some out. This table has some 150,000 clones, 87% appearing once. The chain combines TRBV5-6 with TRBJ1-3; D unclear. Specimen: peripheral blood. This receptor was taken from a woman aged 55-75 years with active or convalescent COVID-19. CDR3 region: CASSFGQYFSGNTIYF. The CDR3 DNA sequence: TGTGCCAGCAGCTTTGGGCAGTATTTCTCTGGAAACACCATATATTTT. The full variable domain, completed using reference TRBV5-6 and TRBJ1-3, is DAGVTQSPTHLIKTRGQQVTLRCSPKSGHDTVSWYQQALGQGPQFIFQYYEEEERQRGNFPDRFSGHQFPNYSSELNVNALLLGDSALYLCASSFGQYFSGNTIYFGEGSWLTVV.